This passage covers 7 T cell receptor beta chains from one sample sequenced in a study of CD8 T cells in ankylosing spondylitis. Study results and limitations: Blood of patients with ankylosing spondylitis appeared to be characterized by a TCR beta motif of roughly eight highly homologous variants.

No cognate antigen is known for these TCRs. TCRdb re-called the 5' RACE reads with MiXCR, one entry per CDR3 protein. The sample comprises about 540,000 distinct CDR3 sequences, roughly 13% of which are singletons, and under 7.5% rests with the top ten. The sequenced material came from blood, either unsorted or a sorted T cell fraction (not recorded which). The receptors shown here come from a male donor with ankylosing spondylitis.

This clonotype was found a few times. This chain links TRBV5-1 with TRBJ2-1; no clear D. Germline lookup yields CDR1 SGHRS and CDR2 YFSETQ. The CDR3 is 15 amino acids. Deletions cut 0 bases from V and 5 bases from J, with 12 bases between. The CDR3 reads CASSLGVGANNEQFF. CDR3 DNA: TGCGCCAGCAGCTTGGGGGTAGGTGCGAACAATGAGCAGTTCTTC.

This chain links TRBV6-5 with TRBJ2-2; D may be TRBD1 (7 bases). The germline V gene has CDR1 MNHEY and CDR2 SVGAGI. Trimming stripped 2 bases from V and 4 bases from J, with 14 bases between. The CDR3 has 16 amino acids. The CDR3 is CASSYGAGGITGELFF. Written as DNA, the CDR3 is TGTGCCAGCAGTTACGGGGCAGGGGGGATCACCGGGGAGCTGTTTTTT.

The V gene is TRBV10-3, the J gene TRBJ2-7; no reliable D call. With 10 bases removed from V and 2 bases from J, the gap between germline ends came to 12 bases. CDR1 and CDR2 from the germline V gene are ENHRY and SYGVKD. This CDR3 is built from 12 residues. CDR3: CATLSTAYEQYV. The DNA of the CDR3 is TGTGCCACCCTCTCCACGGCCTACGAGCAGTACGTC.

Ten or more counts support this clonotype. V usage is TRBV7-9 and J usage is TRBJ1-1; tentative D call: TRBD1 (6 bases). CDR1 is SEHNR and CDR2 is FQNEAQ in the germline V gene (reference sequence). Trimming pared 5 bases from V and 11 bases from J, leaving 12 bases between. The CDR3 length is 11 residues. The CDR3 here is CASSGTRVAFF. Written as DNA, the CDR3 is TGTGCCAGCAGCGGGACACGGGTGGCTTTCTTT.

The table lists this clonotype with a few counts. CDR3 region: CSVGGVVGTEAFF. In nucleotides, the CDR3 is TGCAGCGTTGGTGGGGTTGTTGGCACTGAAGCTTTCTTT. J is TRBJ1-1 and V is TRBV29-1; unclear D gene. Germline lookup yields CDR1 SQVTM and CDR2 ANQGSEA. V lost 4 bases, J lost 4 bases, and 13 bases lay in between. This CDR3 contains 13 residues. Combining the CDR3 with reference TRBV29-1 and TRBJ1-1 gives the whole variable domain SAVISQKPSRDICQRGTSLTIQCQVDSQVTMMFWYRQQPGQSLTLIATANQGSEATYESGFVIDKFPISRPNLTFSTLTVSNMSPEDSSIYLCSVGGVVGTEAFFGQGTRLTVV.

This clonotype occurred many times. This chain joins TRBV5-1 and TRBJ2-1; D not certain. The length of the CDR3 is 16 residues. The germline gives CDR1 SGHRS, CDR2 YFSETQ. Trimming removed 4 bases from V and 0 bases from J, with 14 bases in between. The CDR3 DNA reads as TGCGCCAGCAGCCCGCAGCAGGCAAGCTCCTACAATGAGCAGTTCTTC. It encodes CASSPQQASSYNEQFF.

This chain links TRBV5-1 with TRBJ2-5; tentatively, D is TRBD2 (6 bases). The ends were cut back, 1 base at V and 3 bases at J, with 10 bases in the middle. CDR3 length equals 14 residues. Germline V gene data show CDR1 as SGHRS and CDR2 as YFSETQ. CDR3 loop: CASSLQGLKETQYF. The CDR3 coding sequence is TGCGCCAGCAGCTTGCAGGGACTGAAAGAGACCCAGTACTTC.